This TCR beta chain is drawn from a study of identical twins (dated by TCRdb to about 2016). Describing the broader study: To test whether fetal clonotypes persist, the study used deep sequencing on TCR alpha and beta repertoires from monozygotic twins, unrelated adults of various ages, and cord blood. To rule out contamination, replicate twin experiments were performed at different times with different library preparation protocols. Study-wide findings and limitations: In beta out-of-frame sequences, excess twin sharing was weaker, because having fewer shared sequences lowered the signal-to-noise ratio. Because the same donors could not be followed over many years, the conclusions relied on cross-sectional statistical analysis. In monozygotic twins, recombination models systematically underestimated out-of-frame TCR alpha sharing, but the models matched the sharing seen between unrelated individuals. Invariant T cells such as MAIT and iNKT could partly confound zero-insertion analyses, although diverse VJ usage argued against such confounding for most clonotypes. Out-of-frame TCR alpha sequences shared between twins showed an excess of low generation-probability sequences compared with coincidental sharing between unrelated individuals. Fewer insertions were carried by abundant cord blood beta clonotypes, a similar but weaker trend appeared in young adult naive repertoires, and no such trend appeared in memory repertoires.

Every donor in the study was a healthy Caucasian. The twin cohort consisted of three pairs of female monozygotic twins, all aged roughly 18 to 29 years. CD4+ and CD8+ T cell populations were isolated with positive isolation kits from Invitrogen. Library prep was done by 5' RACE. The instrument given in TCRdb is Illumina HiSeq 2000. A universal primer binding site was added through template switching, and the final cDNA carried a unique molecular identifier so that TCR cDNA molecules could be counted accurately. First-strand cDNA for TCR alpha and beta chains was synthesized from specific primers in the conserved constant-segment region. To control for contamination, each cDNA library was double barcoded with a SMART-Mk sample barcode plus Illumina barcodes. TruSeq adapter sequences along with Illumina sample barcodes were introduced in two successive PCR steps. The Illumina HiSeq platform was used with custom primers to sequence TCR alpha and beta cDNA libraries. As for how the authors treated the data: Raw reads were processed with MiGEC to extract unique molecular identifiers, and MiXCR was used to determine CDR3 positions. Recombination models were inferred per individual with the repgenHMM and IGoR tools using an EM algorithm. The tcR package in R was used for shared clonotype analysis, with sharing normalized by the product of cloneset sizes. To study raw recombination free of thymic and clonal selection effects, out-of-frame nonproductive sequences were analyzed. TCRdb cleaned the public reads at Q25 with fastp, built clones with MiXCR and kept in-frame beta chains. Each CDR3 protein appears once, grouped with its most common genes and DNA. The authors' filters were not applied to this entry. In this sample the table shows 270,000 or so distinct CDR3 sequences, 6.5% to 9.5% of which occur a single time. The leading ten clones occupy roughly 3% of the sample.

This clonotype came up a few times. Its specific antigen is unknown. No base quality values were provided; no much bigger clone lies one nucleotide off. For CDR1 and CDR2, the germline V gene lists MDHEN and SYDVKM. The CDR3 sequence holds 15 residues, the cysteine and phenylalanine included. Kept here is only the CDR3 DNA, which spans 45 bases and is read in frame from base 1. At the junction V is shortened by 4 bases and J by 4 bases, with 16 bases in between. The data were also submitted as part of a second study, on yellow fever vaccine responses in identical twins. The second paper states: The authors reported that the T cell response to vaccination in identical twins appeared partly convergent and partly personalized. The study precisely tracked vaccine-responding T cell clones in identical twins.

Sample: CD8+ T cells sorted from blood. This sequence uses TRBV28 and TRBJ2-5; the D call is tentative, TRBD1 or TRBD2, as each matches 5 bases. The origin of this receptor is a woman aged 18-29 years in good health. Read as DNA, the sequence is TGTGCCAGCAGTTCAATCCGGGACCAGAGAGAGACCCAGTACTTC. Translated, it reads CASSSIRDQRETQYF.